This T cell receptor beta chain was recovered during a study of T-cell memory formation after mild COVID-19. For the study at large: TCR clusters largely stayed donor specific.

Constant-segment primers were used for 5'RACE, and the resulting TCR alpha and TCR beta cDNA libraries carried sample barcodes and UMIs. TCRdb recomputed calls from the 5' RACE reads with MiXCR, one row per CDR3 protein. The profile shows about 180,000 distinct CDR3 sequences, roughly 17% of them singletons. Study-wide results and limits: Among clones contracting day 15 to 85, CD4/CD8 was balanced, whereas later expanders leaned CD4+. Prior to infection, memory already included some responding clones, suggesting cross-reactive memory joined.

Of note for this clonotype: No antigen is known for it.

The J segment lost 3 bases and the V segment lost 7 bases, leaving 7 bases of the junction unmatched. Germline assignment: CDR1 MNHEY and CDR2 SVGAGI. The CDR3 has 14 residues. The TCR was taken from an adult woman who had mild COVID-19 (a few samples of this study predate the infection). Cell type and time point are not known. The sample consisted of PBMCs or a T cell subset sorted from them (not recorded which). V and J are TRBV6-5 and TRBJ1-2; 8 bases are shared with TRBD1. CDR3 residues: CASTQDRGDYGYTF. The CDR3 nucleotides read TGTGCCAGCACCCAAGACAGGGGCGACTATGGCTACACCTTC.